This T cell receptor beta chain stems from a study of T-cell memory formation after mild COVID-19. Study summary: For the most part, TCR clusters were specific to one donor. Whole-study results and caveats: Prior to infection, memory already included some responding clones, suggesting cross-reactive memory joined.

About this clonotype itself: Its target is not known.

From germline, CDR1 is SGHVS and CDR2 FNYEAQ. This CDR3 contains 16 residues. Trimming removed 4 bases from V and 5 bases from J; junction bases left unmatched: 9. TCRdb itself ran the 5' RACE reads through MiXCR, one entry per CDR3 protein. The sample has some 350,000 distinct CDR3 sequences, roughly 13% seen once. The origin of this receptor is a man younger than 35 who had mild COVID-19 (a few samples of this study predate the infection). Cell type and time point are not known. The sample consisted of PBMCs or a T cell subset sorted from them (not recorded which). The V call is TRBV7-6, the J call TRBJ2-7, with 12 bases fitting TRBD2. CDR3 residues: CASSSGLAGLSDEQYF. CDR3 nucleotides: TGTGCCAGCAGCTCGGGACTAGCGGGCTTATCGGACGAGCAGTACTTC.